The clone carrying this T cell receptor beta chain has a single count. Assay used: immunoSEQ multiplex PCR; TCRdb lists only in-frame clones, some missing. The sample consists of some 58,000 clones, approximately 90% of them appearing once. This record belongs to a study of blood T cell repertoires in COVID-19. V gave up 0 bases and J gave up 9 bases, with 12 bases separating them. Germline CDR1 is KGHSH and CDR2 is LQKENI. The CDR3 covers 14 residues. The gene calls are TRBV18 and TRBJ2-1; D is undetermined. Sequencing was performed on peripheral blood. The TCR originated in a man aged 40-49 years with acute or convalescent COVID-19. In DNA, the CDR3 is TGTGCCAGCTCACCACCACGGAAGGCGGCTGAGCAGTTCTTC. Translation: CASSPPRKAAEQFF.